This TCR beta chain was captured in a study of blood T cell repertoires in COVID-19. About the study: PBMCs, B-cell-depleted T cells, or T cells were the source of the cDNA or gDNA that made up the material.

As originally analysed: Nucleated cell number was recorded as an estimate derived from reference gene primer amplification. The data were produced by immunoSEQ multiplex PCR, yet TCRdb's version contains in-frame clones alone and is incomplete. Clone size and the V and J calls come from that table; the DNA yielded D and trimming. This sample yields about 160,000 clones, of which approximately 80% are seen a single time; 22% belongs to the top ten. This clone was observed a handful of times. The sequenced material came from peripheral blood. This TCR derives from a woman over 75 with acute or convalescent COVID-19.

CDR3: CASSPDDRDTEAFF. The CDR3 coding sequence is TGTGCCAGTAGCCCAGACGACAGGGACACTGAAGCTTTCTTT. This chain uses TRBV19 with TRBJ1-1, with TRBD1 identical over 7 bases. This CDR3 region has 14 residues. CDR1 and CDR2 from the germline V gene are LNHDA and SQIVND (reference sequence). Trimming cost V 6 bases and J 3 bases; bases outside gene matches: 7.